The 22 T cell receptor beta chains below come from one sample, sequenced in a study of early T cells in non-severe SARS-CoV-2 infection. Each CDR3 protein is one row after TCRdb ran MiXCR on the 5' RACE reads. In the table there are about 90,000 distinct CDR3 sequences, 10% to 15% of which are singletons. Sequenced here: whole blood, sampled at baseline. The receptors were sampled from an adult who was a healthcare worker with PCR-confirmed SARS-CoV-2 infection or an uninfected control (not recorded which).

The rearrangement links TRBV6-5 to TRBJ1-2; D unresolved. Looked up from germline, CDR1 is MNHEY and CDR2 is SVGAGI. This CDR3 contains 13 residues. Trimming removed 5 bases at V and 4 bases at J, with 11 bases between. CDR3 nucleotide sequence: TGTGCCAGCAGTCGCGGGATGGGCTATGGCTACACCTTC. Protein: CASSRGMGYGYTF.

The chain combines TRBV5-1 with TRBJ2-3; perhaps TRBD2 as D (6 bases). Germline V gene data show CDR1 as SGHRS and CDR2 as YFSETQ. V shed 4 bases and J shed 6 bases, with 15 bases lying between them. The CDR3 extends over 14 amino acids. The CDR3: CASSHRETGDTQYF. DNA of the CDR3: TGCGCCAGCAGCCACCGGGAGACTGGGGATACGCAGTATTTT.

This clonotype has more than one count but fewer than ten. This chain connects TRBV5-5 to TRBJ1-6; possibly TRBD1 for D (6 bases). The germline CDR1 and CDR2 sequences are SGHKS and YYEKEE (reference sequence). V dropped 4 bases and J dropped 10 bases, with 18 bases sitting between them. The CDR3 runs 15 residues. The CDR3 DNA reads as TGTGCCAGCAGCCATACGGCAGGGGACGGATCACCCCTCCACTTT. It specifies CASSHTAGDGSPLHF. Supplemented by reference TRBV5-5 and TRBJ1-6, the full variable domain reads DAGVTQSPTHLIKTRGQQVTLRCSPISGHKSVSWYQQVLGQGPQFIFQYYEKEERGRGNFPDRFSARQFPNYSSELNVNALLLGDSALYLCASSHTAGDGSPLHFGNGTRLTVT.

This clonotype was counted only a few times. This chain uses TRBV5-4 with TRBJ2-3; 7 bases are shared with TRBD2. V dropped 4 bases and J dropped 6; count of bases not matched to a gene: 17. Germline V gene lookup returns CDR1 SGHNT and CDR2 YYREEE (reference sequence). The CDR3 is 17 amino acids. This chain's CDR3 is CASSHGPSGRIADTQYF. Written as DNA, the CDR3 is TGTGCCAGCAGCCACGGCCCTAGCGGACGAATAGCGGATACGCAGTATTTT. The variable domain in full, completed from reference TRBV5-4 and TRBJ2-3, reads ETGVTQSPTHLIKTRGQQVTLRCSSQSGHNTVSWYQQALGQGPQFIFQYYREEENGRGNFPPRFSGLQFPNYSSELNVNALELDDSALYLCASSHGPSGRIADTQYFGPGTRLTVL.

This clonotype was detected only a few times. The V and J genes are TRBV20-1 and TRBJ2-7, with D maybe TRBD2 (5 bases). The CDR3 spans 15 residues. The germline V gene has CDR1 DFQATT and CDR2 SNEGSKA (reference sequence). V lost 0 bases and J lost 0, with 12 bases in between. The CDR3: CSAREASTGSYEQYF. CDR3 DNA sequence: TGCAGTGCTAGAGAGGCTAGCACGGGCTCCTACGAGCAGTACTTC.

This clonotype appeared many times. The chain has TRBV24-1 and TRBJ1-5; 8 nucleotides align to TRBD1. Germline values: CDR1 KGHDR, CDR2 SFDVKD. This CDR3 region has 16 residues. The trim removed 5 bases at V and 0 bases at J, leaving 5 bases unmatched. The chain's CDR3 is CATSGLQGVSNQPQHF. As DNA, the CDR3 is TGTGCCACCAGTGGTCTACAGGGGGTTAGCAATCAGCCCCAGCATTTT.

The gene calls are TRBV11-3 and TRBJ2-3, with 7 bases aligning to TRBD1. CDR3 length: 16 amino acids. Germline V gene data show CDR1 as SGHNT and CDR2 as YENEEA. V was clipped by 5 bases and J by 6 bases; unmatched bases: 14. In DNA, the CDR3 is TGTGCCAGCAGCGACCAGGGTGGGACAGCATCGGATACGCAGTATTTT. Protein product: CASSDQGGTASDTQYF.

This clonotype was observed a few times. This chain connects TRBV5-1 to TRBJ1-2; D is undetermined. V was cut by 3 bases and J by 2 bases, with 11 bases left in between. The germline V gene has CDR1 SGHRS and CDR2 YFSETQ. The CDR3 length is 14 residues. DNA for the CDR3: TGCGCCAGCAGCTCCCCGGACGGAAACTATGGCTACACCTTC. Protein: CASSSPDGNYGYTF.

The chain uses TRBV7-9 and TRBJ1-3, with TRBD1 matching 8 bases. The CDR3 has 14 amino acids. CDR1 and CDR2 from the germline V gene are SEHNR and FQNEAQ (reference sequence). V lost 10 bases to trimming and J lost 2 bases; unmatched junction nucleotides: 7. Here the CDR3 DNA reads TGTGCCACCCGGCTGACAGGGGCTGGAAACACCATATATTTT. It is translated as CATRLTGAGNTIYF.

A few counts support this clonotype. J is TRBJ2-7 and V is TRBV12-3 or TRBV12-4; 8 bases map to TRBD1. The CDR3 extends over 16 amino acids. The J segment lost 5 bases and the V segment lost 6 bases, leaving 15 bases of the junction unmatched. The CDR3 protein is CASRGDPGGLLHEQYF. The CDR3 coding sequence is TGTGCCAGCAGGGGCGACCCAGGGGGCTTGCTGCACGAGCAGTACTTC.

The sample holds a few counts of this clonotype. This chain links TRBV6-6 with TRBJ2-7; no firm D call. This CDR3 has 13 residues. The V end was cut by 7 bases, the J end by 4 bases, with 14 bases between. Per germline, CDR1 MNHNY and CDR2 SVGAGI (reference sequence). CDR3 sequence: CASTPLIRYEQYF. CDR3 bases: TGTGCCAGCACCCCATTGATCCGGTACGAGCAGTACTTC.

A few counts support this clonotype. V usage is TRBV5-4 and J usage is TRBJ1-6, with TRBD1 matching 7 bases. Germline V gene data show CDR1 as SGHNT and CDR2 as YYREEE (reference sequence). The CDR3 length is 14 residues. After removal of 4 bases from V and 9 bases from J, the junction contained 7 bases not matched to a gene. In DNA, the CDR3 is TGTGCCAGCAGCGTACAGGGGCCTGGTTCACCCCTCCACTTT. Protein product: CASSVQGPGSPLHF.

The V gene is TRBV3-1, the J gene TRBJ2-2, with D possibly being TRBD2 (6 bases). CDR1 and CDR2 (germline): LGHDT, YNNKEL (reference sequence). The CDR3 covers 14 residues. Trimming removed 4 bases at V and 6 bases at J, with 12 bases between. The CDR3: CASSPGLHPGELFF. Written as DNA, the CDR3 is TGTGCCAGCAGCCCGGGACTCCACCCCGGGGAGCTGTTTTTT.

This clonotype has at least ten counts. V and J are TRBV20-1 and TRBJ1-2; maybe TRBD1 (5 bases). V was trimmed by 3 bases and J by 0 bases, leaving 11 bases between them. This CDR3 contains 14 residues. Germline V lookup: CDR1 DFQATT, CDR2 SNEGSKA (reference sequence). The CDR3 coding sequence is TGCAGTGCTAGTAGACCGGGGCCTAACTATGGCTACACCTTC. Translation gives CSASRPGPNYGYTF.

The gene calls are TRBV20-1 and TRBJ1-2, with D unresolved. V lost 5 bases and J 8 bases, leaving 9 bases between the germline ends. This CDR3 region has 10 residues. Germline assignment: CDR1 DFQATT and CDR2 SNEGSKA (reference sequence). The CDR3 sequence is CSASGNGYTF. CDR3 nucleotides: TGCAGTGCTTCAGGAAACGGCTACACCTTC.

J is TRBJ2-1 and V is TRBV7-4, with 9 positions matching TRBD2. The germline CDR1 and CDR2 sequences are SGHVT and SQSDAQ. The CDR3 contains 17 residues. The ends lost 2 bases at V and 4 bases at J; junction bases unmatched: 9. CDR3 bases: TGTGCCAGCAGCTTAAGCAGGAGCGGGAGGTTGTACAATGAGCAGTTCTTC. It translates to CASSLSRSGRLYNEQFF.

The chain couples TRBV11-2 to TRBJ2-3; D is unresolved. Trimming took off 0 bases at V and 2 bases at J, with 15 bases between the two ends. CDR1 SGHAT and CDR2 FQNNGV come from the germline V gene. The CDR3 is 17 residues long. The CDR3 sequence is CASSLEGPSLPTDTQYF. The CDR3 DNA reads TGTGCCAGCAGCTTAGAAGGACCTAGTCTCCCCACAGATACGCAGTATTTT.

V is TRBV27 and J is TRBJ2-3; 9 nucleotides align to TRBD1. CDR1 is MNHEY, CDR2 SMNVEV, per germline (reference sequence). This CDR3 contains 17 residues. The V segment lost 6 bases and the J segment 1 base; nucleotides outside the gene matches: 11. CDR3 DNA: TGTGCCAGCAGCCCGACTAGGACAGGGGTTGGCACAGATACGCAGTATTTT. Its translation: CASSPTRTGVGTDTQYF.

This clonotype was observed a few times. The V gene is TRBV6-1, the J gene TRBJ2-2; the D is unclear. The CDR3 loop spans 14 amino acids. Germline V gives CDR1 MNHNS, CDR2 SASEGT. Deletions cut 0 bases from V and 4 bases from J, with 6 bases between. The CDR3 spells CASSEALRTGELFF. The CDR3 nucleotides read TGTGCCAGCAGTGAAGCGCTCCGCACCGGGGAGCTGTTTTTT.

Comments on this clonotype: The DNA is omitted, as the CDR3 cannot be located on it reliably, and the CDR3 follows TCRdb's listing. The V call is TRBV21-1, the J call TRBJ2-2; no check of the table's D call, TRBD1, against the DNA was made. TRBV21-1 is annotated as a pseudogene. The CDR3 is 17 amino acids in total, end residues counted. The CDR3 is CASSGADIHRTPGSCFF.

V is TRBV18 and J is TRBJ2-1; TRBD2 aligns across 8 bases. Unmatched junction bases numbered 3, after V lost 2 bases and J lost 9 bases. The CDR3 totals 13 residues. The V gene's germline CDR1 is KGHSH and CDR2 LQKENI. This CDR3 reads CASSPSGGGEQFF. For the CDR3, the DNA is TGTGCCAGCTCACCAAGCGGGGGCGGTGAGCAGTTCTTC.

This clonotype was detected a few times. The gene calls are TRBV20-1 and TRBJ2-5, with a possible D match to TRBD1 (5 bases). Germline CDR1 and CDR2: DFQATT and SNEGSKA (reference sequence). Trimming shortened V by 3 bases and J by 3 bases, and 17 bases separated the two germline ends. CDR3 length: 15 amino acids. The CDR3 loop reads CSASRGLTAKETQYF. The CDR3 nucleotides read TGCAGTGCTAGTAGGGGCCTCACCGCGAAAGAGACCCAGTACTTC.